Listed below are T cell receptor beta chains from one sample, sequenced in a study of blood T cell repertoires in COVID-19. This table comes from immunoSEQ multiplex PCR, and its TCRdb copy is limited to in-frame clones, with some not included. The sample carries roughly 280,000 clones, around nine tenths recorded once. Material for sequencing was peripheral blood. These receptor sequences come from a woman aged 55-70 years with COVID-19, enrolled during active disease. CDR3s include the opening cysteine and the closing phenylalanine or tryptophan. Each record gives: V gene, J gene, CDR3 protein.

TRBV7-8	TRBJ1-1	CASSTSRVTEAFF
TRBV7-8	TRBJ1-3	CASSPGQGLSGNTIYF
TRBV18	TRBJ1-2	CASSPTGQGSYGYTF
TRBV7-9	TRBJ2-3	CASSLGTRGDTQYF
TRBV19	TRBJ2-1	CASSLKTSGPYNEQFF
TRBV20-1	TRBJ2-7	CSAGTGSEQYF
TRBV19	TRBJ1-5	CASMKGTGRGNSNQPQHF
TRBV27	TRBJ2-1	CASSSGTSANNEQFF
TRBV7-2	TRBJ1-2	CASRLDRSYGYTF
TRBV20-1	TRBJ2-3	CSARSGISQYF
TRBV3-1/TRBV3-2	TRBJ2-2	CASSRGDTNTGELFF
TRBV7-3	TRBJ1-1	CASSQKGFTEAFF